This TCR beta chain was sequenced in a study of shared clonotypes between healthy human individuals. Study conclusions and caveats: Rarefaction demonstrated incomplete sorted-subset sequencing despite large depth.

The naive CD8 subset, CD45RO-negative cells positively selected for CCR7, excluded terminally differentiated effector memory CD45RA+ cells. Donation came from healthy HIV-negative adults that had no recent acute infections or vaccinations. All donors were Caucasian adults living in Nashville, Tennessee. In the case of this clone: Antigen: not known.

Deletions cut 2 bases from V and 2 bases from J, with 15 bases between. The CDR3 runs to 16 residues. CDR1 and CDR2 (germline): MNHEY, SVGAGI. This table comes from immunoSEQ multiplex PCR, and its TCRdb copy is limited to in-frame clones, with some not included. Found here are 2 million to 2.5 million clones, roughly 91% of them singletons; the top ten hold about 1.8%. The chain joins TRBV6-5 to TRBJ2-5; tentatively, D is TRBD1 (5 bases). Material: naive CD8+ T cells from PBMCs. This clonotype was sampled from a young man in good health. Some clones in this sample may be carry-over from other donors' samples. CDR3 loop: CASSYGLMGPQETQYF. The CDR3 bases are TGTGCCAGCAGTTACGGGCTCATGGGGCCTCAAGAGACCCAGTACTTC.